This passage covers 31 T cell receptor beta chains from one sample sequenced in a study of early T cells in non-severe SARS-CoV-2 infection. TCRdb re-analysed the 5' RACE reads in MiXCR, keeping a single row per CDR3 protein. Here the sample spans about 37,000 distinct CDR3 sequences, 6% to 9.5% being singletons. The specimen comprised whole blood, sampled at baseline. Source of these receptors: an adult who was a healthcare worker with PCR-confirmed SARS-CoV-2 infection or an uninfected control (not recorded which).

This clonotype appeared many times. This chain links TRBV20-1 with TRBJ2-5, with D unresolved. The length of the CDR3 is 12 residues. Germline values: CDR1 DFQATT, CDR2 SNEGSKA (reference sequence). The ends were cut back, 5 bases at V and 2 bases at J, with 9 bases in the middle. The CDR3, as DNA: TGCAGTGCTGGTCCCCAGCAAGAGACCCAGTACTTC. Protein sequence: CSAGPQQETQYF.

V is TRBV20-1 and J is TRBJ2-5; D remains unclear. Germline V gives CDR1 DFQATT, CDR2 SNEGSKA (reference sequence). V shed 0 bases and J shed 1 base, with 3 bases lying between them. The CDR3 spans 12 residues. The CDR3 region has the DNA TGCAGTGCTAGAGATACCCAAGAGACCCAGTACTTC. It translates to CSARDTQETQYF.

This clonotype was picked up a small number of times. The rearrangement joins TRBV5-1 to TRBJ2-3; a possible D gene is TRBD2 (5 bases). This CDR3 has 16 residues. From germline, CDR1 is SGHRS and CDR2 YFSETQ. The germline V and J ends were trimmed by 0 bases and 0 bases, with 11 bases remaining between them. CDR3 loop: CASSLGTSPSTDTQYF. The CDR3 DNA reads TGCGCCAGCAGCTTGGGGACTTCTCCTAGCACAGATACGCAGTATTTT.

This clonotype was seen a few times. This sequence joins TRBV6-4 and TRBJ2-3; 11 nucleotides agree with TRBD2. Germline values: CDR1 MRHNA, CDR2 SNTAGT. With V trimmed by 5 bases and J by 6 bases, 4 bases remained unmatched. The CDR3 extends over 14 amino acids. The CDR3 here is CASSPSGGQDTQYF. The DNA of the CDR3 is TGTGCCAGCAGTCCTAGCGGGGGGCAGGATACGCAGTATTTT.

This clonotype was counted only a few times. This sequence joins TRBV12-3 or TRBV12-4 and TRBJ1-3, with D unclear. The CDR3 extends over 14 amino acids. Trimming shortened V by 7 bases and J by 1 base, and 11 bases separated the two germline ends. The CDR3: CASTFGLSGNTIYF. The CDR3 nucleotides are TGTGCCAGCACGTTCGGGCTGTCTGGAAACACCATATATTTT.

This clonotype occurred many times. This chain connects TRBV28 to TRBJ1-5; no definite D call. Germline assignment: CDR1 MDHEN and CDR2 SYDVKM. The CDR3 is made up of 14 amino acids. The V and J ends lost 2 bases and 3 bases respectively, with 8 bases between them. The CDR3, as DNA: TGTGCCAGCAGTTTACAGTCGGACAATCAGCCCCAGCATTTT. It specifies CASSLQSDNQPQHF.

This clonotype was counted at least ten times. V gene TRBV7-9 combines with J gene TRBJ1-4; no clear D gene. V lost 2 bases, J lost 7 bases, and 20 bases lay in between. The CDR3 sequence is 17 residues long. Germline V gives CDR1 SEHNR, CDR2 FQNEAQ (reference sequence). The CDR3 nucleotides are TGTGCCAGCAGCTTAATTCCGGGAGACCTAGCGGTTGAAAAACTGTTTTTT. Protein: CASSLIPGDLAVEKLFF.

The genes are TRBV18 and TRBJ2-7; D could derive from TRBD1 or TRBD2 (5 bases each). This CDR3 is built from 14 residues. V was cut by 0 bases and J by 3 bases, with 9 bases left in between. Germline-derived CDR1 and CDR2 are KGHSH and LQKENI. This chain's CDR3 is CASSPPGTFYEQYF. Written as DNA, the CDR3 is TGTGCCAGCTCACCACCAGGGACCTTCTACGAGCAGTACTTC. The full variable domain, with the rest looked up from reference TRBV18 and TRBJ2-7, is NAGVMQNPRHLVRRRGQEARLRCSPMKGHSHVYWYRQLPEEGLKFMVYLQKENIIDESGMPKERFSAEFPKEGPSILRIQQVVRGDSAAYFCASSPPGTFYEQYFGPGTRLTVT.

This clonotype was seen at least ten times. The rearrangement links TRBV11-3 to TRBJ1-1; D remains unclear. The CDR3 contains 13 residues. Germline CDR1 is SGHNT and CDR2 is YENEEA. Trimming stripped 3 bases from V and 1 base from J, with 6 bases between. CDR3: CASSLAGNTEAFF. CDR3 bases: TGTGCCAGCAGCTTGGCGGGGAACACTGAAGCTTTCTTT.

The rearrangement uses TRBV7-8 and TRBJ1-6; D is possibly TRBD1 (6 bases). The CDR3 contains 17 residues. The V end was cut by 3 bases, the J end by 0 bases, with 12 bases between. The V gene's germline CDR1 is SGHVS and CDR2 FQNEAQ. The DNA for the CDR3 is TGTGCCAGCAGCTTCGGGACACTCCGCTCCTATAATTCACCCCTCCACTTT. Protein: CASSFGTLRSYNSPLHF.

In this sample, this clonotype turned up many times. This rearrangement joins TRBV18 to TRBJ1-2; D is uncertain. The germline V gene encodes CDR1 KGHSH and CDR2 LQKENI. The CDR3 runs to 15 residues. The V and J ends lost 3 bases and 7 bases respectively, with 18 bases between them. The CDR3 loop is CASSPIAGPEPGYTF. DNA of the CDR3: TGTGCCAGCTCACCGATTGCAGGCCCCGAGCCTGGCTACACCTTC.

This clonotype was observed at least ten times. The V and J genes are TRBV6-5 and TRBJ2-7; possible D gene TRBD2, 5 bases. With 4 bases removed from V and 5 bases from J, the gap between germline ends came to 15 bases. The CDR3 runs 14 residues. Germline lookup yields CDR1 MNHEY and CDR2 SVGAGI. CDR3 loop: CASSSDFFLHEQYF. The DNA for the CDR3 is TGTGCCAGCAGTTCGGACTTCTTCTTGCACGAGCAGTACTTC.

The chain recombines TRBV29-1 with TRBJ1-2, with a tentative D call TRBD1 (5 bases). The V gene's germline CDR1 is SQVTM and CDR2 ANQGSEA. This CDR3 is 11 amino acids long. Trimming shortened V by 7 bases and J by 6 bases, and 12 bases separated the two germline ends. This CDR3 reads CSARAGNGYTF. DNA of the CDR3: TGCAGCGCTAGGGCAGGGAATGGCTACACCTTC.

This clonotype was counted ten times or more. V is TRBV3-1 and J is TRBJ1-5; 9 positions match TRBD1. Germline CDR1 LGHDT, CDR2 YNNKEL (reference sequence). The CDR3 is made up of 16 amino acids. Losses at the gene ends were 1 base for V and 2 bases for J; bases not matched to a gene: 3. The CDR3 is CASSQGDRVGNQPQHF. The CDR3 region has the DNA TGTGCCAGCAGCCAAGGGGACAGGGTTGGCAATCAGCCCCAGCATTTT.

This clonotype was observed many times. This sequence joins TRBV5-6 and TRBJ2-7, with 12 bases fitting TRBD2. The CDR3 runs to 15 residues. Germline CDR1 and CDR2: SGHDT and YYEEEE. V shed 4 bases and J 5 bases; nucleotides not matched to a gene: 7. The CDR3 region is CASSRLAGGQNEQYF. The CDR3 region has the DNA TGTGCCAGCAGCCGTCTAGCGGGGGGGCAGAACGAGCAGTACTTC.

Many counts were recorded for this clonotype. V is TRBV5-6 and J is TRBJ2-3; 9 nucleotides match TRBD1. CDR1 and CDR2 from the germline V gene are SGHDT and YYEEEE. The CDR3 runs 15 residues. Trimming took 0 bases from V and 3 from J; bases not matched to a gene: 2. CDR3 region: CASSLVGQGTDTQYF. The CDR3 DNA follows: TGTGCCAGCAGCTTGGTAGGACAGGGGACAGATACGCAGTATTTT.

This clonotype was detected ten times or more. This CDR3 reads CASSLVWRGNQETQYF. The CDR3 DNA sequence: TGTGCCAGCAGCTTGGTTTGGCGGGGGAACCAAGAGACCCAGTACTTC. The chain recombines TRBV5-5 with TRBJ2-5, with 7 bases aligning to TRBD2. Germline assignment: CDR1 SGHKS and CDR2 YYEKEE (reference sequence). The length of the CDR3 is 16 residues. J lost 0 bases, V lost 0 bases, and 5 bases had no gene match. Looking up the rest from reference TRBV5-5 and TRBJ2-5 gives the full variable domain: DAGVTQSPTHLIKTRGQQVTLRCSPISGHKSVSWYQQVLGQGPQFIFQYYEKEERGRGNFPDRFSARQFPNYSSELNVNALLLGDSALYLCASSLVWRGNQETQYFGPGTRLLVL.

This clonotype was counted ten times or more. The J gene is TRBJ2-5, the V gene TRBV7-9; tentatively, D is TRBD1 (5 bases). The CDR3 is 16 residues long. With 6 bases removed from V and 0 bases from J, the gap between germline ends came to 17 bases. CDR1 SEHNR and CDR2 FQNEAQ come from the germline V gene (reference sequence). As DNA, the CDR3 is TGTGCCAGCAGTTCCGTCCAGGGCAGAAACCAAGAGACCCAGTACTTC. The encoded protein is CASSSVQGRNQETQYF.

At least ten counts were recorded for this clonotype. This chain uses TRBV20-1 with TRBJ2-5; TRBD1 matches 7 bases. There are 14 residues in the CDR3. With V trimmed by 6 bases and J by 0 bases, 7 bases remained unmatched. The germline V gene encodes CDR1 DFQATT and CDR2 SNEGSKA (reference sequence). CDR3 sequence reads: CSAGQEPNQETQYF. The CDR3 bases are TGCAGTGCAGGACAGGAGCCCAACCAAGAGACCCAGTACTTC.

Here the CDR3 reads CASSHPGTGWGQYF. The CDR3 nucleotides read TGTGCCAGCAGCCATCCCGGGACAGGGTGGGGGCAGTACTTC. This rearrangement joins TRBV7-9 to TRBJ2-7; 9 nucleotides align to TRBD1. The ends lost 5 bases at V and 9 bases at J; junction bases unmatched: 11. Germline values: CDR1 SEHNR, CDR2 FQNEAQ (reference sequence). The CDR3 length is 14 residues.

This clonotype has a count of ten or more. The chain couples TRBV4-1 to TRBJ2-3; 9 nucleotides match TRBD2. V lost 3 bases and J lost 6; bases outside the gene matches: 13. Germline V gene lookup returns CDR1 MGHRA and CDR2 YSYEKL. The CDR3 is 17 residues long. The CDR3 DNA reads as TGCGCCAGCAGCCACAGAAGACTAGCGGAACGGGTGGATACGCAGTATTTT. It yields the protein CASSHRRLAERVDTQYF.

This clonotype was seen only a few times. The genes are TRBV2 and TRBJ1-3; possible D gene TRBD1, 5 bases. V lost 3 bases and J 2 bases, leaving 8 bases between the germline ends. The CDR3 runs to 14 residues. The germline V gene has CDR1 SNHLY and CDR2 FYNNEI. The CDR3, as DNA: TGTGCCAGCAGTGAGGGGGTCGCTGGAAACACCATATATTTT. Its translation is CASSEGVAGNTIYF.

The sample holds a few counts of this clonotype. This chain joins TRBV18 and TRBJ1-1; tentatively, D is TRBD1 (6 bases). Germline V gives CDR1 KGHSH, CDR2 LQKENI. CDR3 length: 14 residues. The V and J ends lost 3 bases and 2 bases respectively, with 10 bases between them. This CDR3 reads CASSPTGGNTEAFF. The DNA of the CDR3 is TGTGCCAGCTCACCGACAGGCGGAAACACTGAAGCTTTCTTT.

J is TRBJ2-1 and V is TRBV7-9; tentatively, D is TRBD2 (5 bases). The V end lost 4 bases, the J end lost 7 bases, and 11 bases lay between the germline ends. This CDR3 has 13 amino acids. CDR1 and CDR2 (germline): SEHNR, FQNEAQ (reference sequence). The CDR3 protein is CASSSGRDNEQFF. The DNA for the CDR3 is TGTGCCAGCAGCTCCGGTCGGGATAATGAGCAGTTCTTC.

The CDR3 bases are TGTGCCAGCAGTCCGGGACAGGGGAATTCACCCCTCCACTTT. Protein sequence: CASSPGQGNSPLHF. V and J are TRBV6-5 and TRBJ1-6; 10 positions agree with TRBD1. V shed 5 bases and J 7 bases; nucleotides not matched to a gene: 2. The V gene's germline CDR1 is MNHEY and CDR2 SVGAGI. The CDR3 loop spans 14 amino acids.

This clonotype was counted many times. The chain combines TRBV9 with TRBJ1-6, with 7 nucleotides matching TRBD1. The germline V gene encodes CDR1 SGDLS and CDR2 YYNGEE. The V segment lost 4 bases and the J segment 8 bases; nucleotides outside the gene matches: 9. This CDR3 region has 15 residues. The CDR3 bases are TGTGCCAGCAGCCCCTATAGGGGGCTTGATTCACCCCTCCACTTT. It is translated as CASSPYRGLDSPLHF.

The rearrangement links TRBV28 to TRBJ2-6; D remains ambiguous. V lost 1 base and J lost 4, with 11 bases in between. Germline V gene lookup returns CDR1 MDHEN and CDR2 SYDVKM. CDR3 length: 16 amino acids. Here the CDR3 DNA reads TGTGCCAGCAGTTTATTTAAGGGAACCGGGGCCAACGTCCTGACTTTC. As protein: CASSLFKGTGANVLTF.

Many counts were recorded for this clonotype. The chain links TRBV5-8 to TRBJ2-7; 7 bases align to TRBD2. Germline V CDR1 and CDR2: SGHTS, YDEGEE. This CDR3 spans 13 amino acids. J was trimmed by 3 bases and V by 9 bases; bases with no gene match: 9. CDR3 sequence (DNA): TGTGCCACCTGTGGGCGGGGGTGCTACGAGCAGTACTTC. It codes for CATCGRGCYEQYF.

This clonotype was counted many times. The chain employs TRBV7-8 and TRBJ2-1; no definite D call. V was pared by 1 base and J by 10 bases, with 14 bases between. Germline assignment: CDR1 SGHVS and CDR2 FQNEAQ. The CDR3 consists of 14 residues. The CDR3, as DNA: TGTGCCAGCAGCTTAGACCCCTCTTACGGGGAGCAGTTCTTC. Protein sequence: CASSLDPSYGEQFF.

By sample fraction, this clonotype is large. The genes are TRBV3-1 and TRBJ2-7, with D unclear. CDR3 length: 14 amino acids. V was shortened by 1 base and J by 1 base, with 8 bases between the two germline ends. Germline V CDR1 and CDR2: LGHDT, YNNKEL (reference sequence). CDR3: CASSQAGSSYEQYF. CDR3 DNA sequence: TGTGCCAGCAGCCAAGCAGGATCTTCCTACGAGCAGTACTTC.

The chain is built from TRBV2 and TRBJ1-2; D not certain. Germline values: CDR1 SNHLY, CDR2 FYNNEI. The CDR3 loop spans 14 amino acids. V lost 2 bases and J lost 2, with 9 bases in between. The CDR3 region is CASSERKGNYGYTF. The CDR3 DNA follows: TGTGCCAGCAGTGAAAGGAAGGGAAACTATGGCTACACCTTC.